Each of the 8 T cell receptor beta chains below was sequenced from the same sample in a study of CD8 T cells in Susac syndrome. Random hexamers were used to reverse transcribe roughly 0.5 to 1 ug of RNA. TCRdb analysed the immunoSEQ multiplex PCR reads with MiXCR anew, one entry per CDR3 protein. The table has 95,000 to 150,000 distinct CDR3 sequences, around 96% seen once. Input material: CD4+ T cells from PBMCs. These receptors all stem from a human donor with Susac syndrome.

As concerns this clonotype: The junction departs from germline at one end; a sequencing error may be responsible. The chain employs TRBV7-7 and TRBJ1-1; 8 bases line up with TRBD1. Germline V gives CDR1 SSHAT, CDR2 FNYEAQ (reference sequence). This CDR3 is 13 amino acids long. The CDR3 here is CASSRDRGAEAFF. CDR3 nucleotide sequence: TGTGCTAGCAGCCGCGACAGGGGCGCTGAAGCTTTCTTT.

The chain couples TRBV20-1 to TRBJ2-3; 11 bases line up with TRBD2. This CDR3 region has 15 residues. V trimming: 3 bases; J trimming: 6 bases; junction bases outside the gene matches: 8. Germline values: CDR1 DFQATT, CDR2 SNEGSKA (reference sequence). This CDR3 is CSARDVAGGPDTQYF. CDR3 in DNA: TGCAGTGCTAGGGATGTAGCGGGAGGGCCTGATACGCAGTATTTT.

CDR3 loop: CASPARTSGSGELFF. For the CDR3, the DNA is TGTGCCAGCCCCGCCCGGACTAGCGGGTCCGGGGAGCTGTTTTTT. The V gene is TRBV7-9, the J gene TRBJ2-2; TRBD2 aligns across 11 bases. Germline CDR1 SEHNR, CDR2 FQNEAQ (reference sequence). The CDR3 is 15 residues long. V dropped 8 bases and J dropped 6; count of bases not matched to a gene: 8.

The chain couples TRBV5-1 to TRBJ2-1; 9 bases map to TRBD1. The CDR3 is made up of 14 amino acids. CDR1 is SGHRS and CDR2 is YFSETQ in the germline V gene. With V trimmed by 4 bases and J by 8 bases, 7 bases remained unmatched. The CDR3 coding sequence is TGCGCCAGCAGCCCACGGGACAGGGTCGATGAGCAGTTCTTC. Residues: CASSPRDRVDEQFF.

This clonotype turned up a few times. The V and J genes are TRBV18 and TRBJ1-2; D unresolved. The V gene's germline CDR1 is KGHSH and CDR2 LQKENI. With 2 bases removed from V and 3 bases from J, the gap between germline ends came to 7 bases. This CDR3 has 13 amino acids. The CDR3 here is CASSPSKDYGYTF. As DNA, the CDR3 is TGTGCCAGCTCACCATCCAAAGACTATGGCTACACCTTC.

The chain carries TRBV12-3 or TRBV12-4 and TRBJ2-5, with TRBD2 matching 13 bases. V shed 5 bases, J shed 5 bases, and the junction held 5 bases outside the gene matches. The CDR3 runs 15 residues. CDR3 DNA: TGTGCCAGCAGTCCGGGACTAGCGGGAATCGAGACCCAGTACTTC. Residues: CASSPGLAGIETQYF.

The V and J genes are TRBV5-4 and TRBJ2-3; 10 bases are shared with TRBD2. The CDR3 has 17 amino acids. The V gene end was trimmed by 4 bases and the J gene end by 1 base; junction bases not matched to a gene: 9. Germline CDR1 reads SGHNT; CDR2 reads YYREEE (reference sequence). CDR3 residues: CASSNPSSGRGTDTQYF. The CDR3, as DNA: TGTGCCAGCAGCAACCCCTCGAGCGGGAGGGGCACAGATACGCAGTATTTT.

The chain employs TRBV27 and TRBJ2-5; 11 bases line up with TRBD2. The CDR3 loop spans 17 amino acids. J lost 3 bases, V lost 5 bases, and 11 bases had no gene match. Germline V gene sequence: CDR1 MNHEY, CDR2 SMNVEV (reference sequence). CDR3 sequence (DNA): TGTGCCAGCAGTCATTATATCCCGGGACTAGCGGAAGAGACCCAGTACTTC. Its translation: CASSHYIPGLAEETQYF.